One sample yielded the 30 T cell receptor beta chains listed below, sequenced in a study of control samples from healthy donors and cancer patients. Assay used: immunoSEQ multiplex PCR; TCRdb lists only in-frame clones, some missing. The profile shows approximately 100,000 clones, 80% to 95% of them singletons. Sample: blood. These receptors came from a human donor in good health. The donor label of this sample is uncertain.

This chain links TRBV24-1 with TRBJ2-5, with 11 bases that match TRBD2. Per the germline V gene, CDR1 is KGHDR and CDR2 is SFDVKD. The J segment lost 5 bases and the V segment lost 1 base, leaving 11 bases of the junction unmatched. The CDR3 consists of 18 residues. CDR3 amino acids: CATSDFSASGGTGETQYF. CDR3 nucleotides: TGTGCCACCAGTGATTTCTCGGCTAGCGGGGGGACAGGGGAGACCCAGTACTTC.

CDR3 DNA: TGTGCTAGTGGTTTGGCACAGGACCCCGGGGGCACTGAAGCTTTCTTT. Protein sequence: CASGLAQDPGGTEAFF. The rearrangement uses TRBV12-5 and TRBJ1-1; possibly TRBD1 for D (5 bases). CDR1 LGHNT and CDR2 FRNRAP come from the germline V gene. V was cut by 1 base and J by 4 bases, with 16 bases left in between. The CDR3 extends over 16 amino acids.

The rearrangement joins TRBV7-6 to TRBJ1-5; D remains unclear. CDR3 length: 15 residues. CDR1 is SGHVS, CDR2 FNYEAQ, per germline. The V and J ends lost 2 bases and 5 bases respectively, with 13 bases between them. For the CDR3, the DNA is TGTGCCAGCAGCTTATTCCAGGCGGCTGATCAGCCCCAGCATTTT. This codes for CASSLFQAADQPQHF.

The gene calls are TRBV11-2 and TRBJ1-1; D is unresolved. Deletions cut 2 bases from V and 1 base from J, with 20 bases between. The V gene's germline CDR1 is SGHAT and CDR2 FQNNGV. The CDR3 consists of 18 residues. The CDR3 coding sequence is TGTGCCAGCAGCTTACTACGTCCCTTGGAGGTTCGGAACACTGAAGCTTTCTTT. Translating gives CASSLLRPLEVRNTEAFF.

CDR3: CASSTGLAGNYNEQFF. The DNA of the CDR3 is TGTGCCAGCAGCACCGGACTAGCGGGGAACTACAATGAGCAGTTCTTC. The V gene is TRBV7-8, the J gene TRBJ2-1, with 12 bases that match TRBD2. Germline CDR1 reads SGHVS; CDR2 reads FQNEAQ. The trim removed 5 bases at V and 3 bases at J, leaving 5 bases unmatched. This CDR3 is 16 amino acids long.

The J gene is TRBJ1-6, the V gene TRBV20-1; unclear D gene. The germline gives CDR1 DFQATT, CDR2 SNEGSKA (reference sequence). The CDR3 runs to 15 residues. V was pared by 3 bases and J by 7 bases, with 16 bases between. The CDR3: CSASPQSYPNSPLHF. The CDR3 DNA reads as TGCAGTGCTAGTCCCCAATCGTACCCCAATTCACCCCTCCACTTT.

Comments on this clone: A read error may produce the germline difference seen at one junction end. This chain uses TRBV30 with TRBJ2-1, with 7 positions matching TRBD2. CDR1 is GTSNPN and CDR2 is SVGIG in the germline V gene (reference sequence). The CDR3 runs 11 residues. The CDR3 coding sequence is TGTGCCTGGAGTGTACCGGGACTATTCGTCTTC. It specifies CAWSVPGLFVF.

Remarks on this clone: Sequence at one end of the junction differs from germline and may be a read error. This rearrangement joins TRBV7-7 to TRBJ2-2, with TRBD2 matching 10 bases. Germline CDR1 is SSHAT and CDR2 is FNYEAQ (reference sequence). The CDR3 has 20 amino acids. Here the CDR3 DNA reads TGTGCTAGCAGCCAGATATATGGTCCGGGACTAGCGAAGCACACCGGGGAGCTGTTTTTT. Encoded protein: CASSQIYGPGLAKHTGELFF.

V is TRBV19 and J is TRBJ1-1; 9 bases align to TRBD1. The V and J ends lost 3 bases and 4 bases, in that order; junction bases with no gene match: 6. Germline V gene lookup returns CDR1 LNHDA and CDR2 SQIVND (reference sequence). This CDR3 is 15 amino acids long. The CDR3 DNA sequence: TGTGCCAGTAGTATGGACAGGGGAGGGGGCACTGAAGCTTTCTTT. It encodes CASSMDRGGGTEAFF.

The chain joins TRBV30 to TRBJ1-6; D ambiguous. Germline loops: CDR1 GTSNPN, CDR2 SVGIG (reference sequence). There are 13 residues in the CDR3. Trimming took off 5 bases at V and 8 bases at J, with 13 bases between the two ends. The CDR3 sequence is CAWGRRLDSPLHF. Written as DNA, the CDR3 is TGTGCCTGGGGCCGGAGATTGGATTCACCCCTCCACTTT.

The genes are TRBV24-1 and TRBJ2-2, with D perhaps TRBD2 (5 bases). V lost 9 bases, J lost 3 bases, and 10 bases lay in between. This CDR3 is 13 amino acids long. Per germline, CDR1 KGHDR and CDR2 SFDVKD. The CDR3 is CATGNGDTGELFF. The CDR3 DNA reads as TGTGCCACCGGTAACGGGGACACCGGGGAGCTGTTTTTT.

Details on this clone: Other DNA sequences in the sample encode the same CDR3. The chain is built from TRBV6-1 and TRBJ1-1; D is perhaps TRBD1 (6 bases). The V end was cut by 0 bases, the J end by 5 bases, with 7 bases between. Germline CDR1 reads MNHNS; CDR2 reads SASEGT. CDR3 size: 13 residues. The CDR3 DNA reads TGTGCCAGCAGTGAAGCGAGGGGGACTGAAGCTTTCTTT. Translation: CASSEARGTEAFF.

The count of this clone is one. The chain uses TRBV28 and TRBJ1-6, with a possible D match to TRBD1 (5 bases). The V gene's germline CDR1 is MDHEN and CDR2 SYDVKM. The V gene lost 8 bases and the J gene lost 7 bases, with 15 bases spanning the gap. CDR3 length: 14 amino acids. The DNA of the CDR3 is TGTGCCAGCTGTTGGGGGGAGAGGAATTCACCCCTCCACTTT. Protein product: CASCWGERNSPLHF.

This chain connects TRBV21-1 to TRBJ1-5. TRBV21-1 is labeled a pseudogene. The CDR3 is 18 residues long. CDR3 bases: TGTGCCAGCAGCCGTAAGTGGGGGAAAACTATCGGCAATCAGCCCCAGCATTTT. This gives the protein CASSRKWGKTIGNQPQHF.

This rearrangement joins TRBV6-6 to TRBJ2-1; 8 nucleotides align to TRBD2. The CDR3 runs to 16 residues. Germline CDR1 reads MNHNY; CDR2 reads SVGAGI (reference sequence). The V gene end was trimmed by 3 bases and the J gene end by 3 bases; junction bases not matched to a gene: 7. CDR3 sequence: CASSYAGGPIYNEQFF. In DNA form, the CDR3 reads TGTGCCAGCAGTTATGCGGGGGGACCTATCTACAATGAGCAGTTCTTC.

The chain has TRBV3-1 (or the pseudogene TRBV3-2) and TRBJ2-1; 7 bases fit TRBD2. Germline CDR1 and CDR2: LGHDT and YNNKEL (reference sequence). The CDR3 covers 15 residues. After removal of 5 bases from V and 3 bases from J, the junction contained 7 bases not matched to a gene. In DNA form, the CDR3 reads TGTGCCAGCAGCGCCGTCGCGGGGGTCTACAATGAGCAGTTCTTC. Protein sequence: CASSAVAGVYNEQFF.

This rearrangement joins TRBV27 to TRBJ1-5; D is uncertain. V was cut by 2 bases and J by 0 bases, with 2 bases left in between. This CDR3 region has 13 residues. The germline gives CDR1 MNHEY, CDR2 SMNVEV (reference sequence). This CDR3 reads CASSLVSNQPQHF. DNA for the CDR3: TGTGCCAGCAGTTTAGTTAGCAATCAGCCCCAGCATTTT.

This chain joins TRBV5-1 and TRBJ1-4; D gene ambiguous. Per germline, CDR1 SGHRS and CDR2 YFSETQ. V was clipped by 5 bases and J by 0 bases, with 8 bases between them. The CDR3 extends over 14 amino acids. CDR3 bases: TGCGCCAGCAGTCCCCTTGCAACTAATGAAAAACTGTTTTTT. Translating it yields CASSPLATNEKLFF.

This clone appeared a single time. This rearrangement joins TRBV27 to TRBJ2-6; D perhaps matches TRBD1 (6 bases). Germline-derived CDR1 and CDR2 are MNHEY and SMNVEV (reference sequence). With 3 bases removed from V and 0 bases from J, the gap between germline ends came to 9 bases. The CDR3 has 16 residues. The CDR3 nucleotides are TGTGCCAGCAGTTTTGACAGGCTCTCTGGGGCCAACGTCCTGACTTTC. Protein product: CASSFDRLSGANVLTF.

The V call is TRBV5-5, the J call TRBJ1-1, with a possible D match to TRBD1 (5 bases). Germline V gene data show CDR1 as SGHKS and CDR2 as YYEKEE (reference sequence). Trimming stripped 0 bases from V and 1 base from J, with 16 bases between. The length of the CDR3 is 17 residues. The CDR3 here is CASSLGIRDVANTEAFF. CDR3 DNA sequence: TGTGCCAGCAGCTTGGGTATTAGGGACGTAGCGAACACTGAAGCTTTCTTT.

V usage is TRBV30 and J usage is TRBJ2-1; tentatively, D is TRBD1 or TRBD2 (5 bases each). Trimming shortened V by 1 base and J by 4 bases, and 11 bases separated the two germline ends. CDR1 and CDR2 from the germline V gene are GTSNPN and SVGIG (reference sequence). The CDR3 has 14 amino acids. The CDR3 DNA reads as TGTGCCTGGAGTGGGGGGACCCAGTACAATGAGCAGTTCTTC. It specifies CAWSGGTQYNEQFF.

The chain is built from TRBV2 and TRBJ2-5; D not resolved. Germline V gives CDR1 SNHLY, CDR2 FYNNEI. V lost 5 bases to trimming and J lost 5 bases, with 15 bases between them. This CDR3 has 14 amino acids. The CDR3 protein is CASSLTGPWETQYF. DNA for the CDR3: TGTGCCAGCAGTCTTACGGGTCCCTGGGAGACCCAGTACTTC.

This chain joins TRBV19 and TRBJ1-2; 9 positions match TRBD1. The CDR3 consists of 14 residues. Trimming took 4 bases from V and 4 from J; bases not matched to a gene: 4. The germline gives CDR1 LNHDA, CDR2 SQIVND (reference sequence). CDR3 sequence (DNA): TGTGCCAGTAGTAACAGGGGGCGAGGCTATGGCTACACCTTC. It encodes CASSNRGRGYGYTF.

This clone was recorded once. The J gene is TRBJ1-3, the V gene TRBV28, with D maybe TRBD1 (5 bases). This CDR3 is built from 15 residues. The V gene lost 6 bases and the J gene lost 3 bases, with 15 bases spanning the gap. Germline V lookup: CDR1 MDHEN, CDR2 SYDVKM. Here the CDR3 DNA reads TGTGCCAGCAGGAGGGACCACGCATATGGAAACACCATATATTTT. Amino acids: CASRRDHAYGNTIYF.

The chain joins TRBV6-5 to TRBJ1-2; 7 bases line up with TRBD1. Germline-derived CDR1 and CDR2 are MNHEY and SVGAGI. CDR3 length equals 14 residues. Trimming at V came to 1 base and at J to 5 bases, leaving 4 bases not matched to a gene. The CDR3 DNA reads as TGTGCCAGCAGTTACTTGTCAGGGGGGTATGGCTACACCTTC. It codes for CASSYLSGGYGYTF.

This chain links TRBV5-6 with TRBJ2-1, with D possibly TRBD2 on 5 matching bases. Looked up from germline, CDR1 is SGHDT and CDR2 is YYEEEE. V lost 4 bases, J lost 4 bases, and 9 bases lay in between. The length of the CDR3 is 13 residues. CDR3 DNA sequence: TGTGCCAGCAGCGGAGGACGGTACAATGAGCAGTTCTTC. Translating gives CASSGGRYNEQFF.

The CDR3 DNA follows: TGTGCCAGCAGCTACGACCGGGGGAGCAGCTCACCCCTCCACTTT. Translation gives CASSYDRGSSSPLHF. The rearrangement joins TRBV5-4 to TRBJ1-6, with a weak D call TRBD1 (5 bases). Germline V gene lookup returns CDR1 SGHNT and CDR2 YYREEE (reference sequence). The CDR3 is 15 residues long. The V end lost 3 bases, the J end lost 10 bases, and 17 bases lay between the germline ends.

V gene TRBV5-8 combines with J gene TRBJ2-3; 7 bases align to TRBD1. V gave up 6 bases and J gave up 2 bases; unmatched junction bases: 6. This CDR3 is 14 amino acids long. Germline lookup yields CDR1 SGHTS and CDR2 YDEGEE. The CDR3 DNA is TGTGCCAGCAATTCCGGACAGGACACAGATACGCAGTATTTT. Its protein is CASNSGQDTDTQYF.

This chain links TRBV13 with TRBJ2-5, with 8 bases aligning to TRBD2. Germline-derived CDR1 and CDR2 are PRHDT and FYEKMQ (reference sequence). Trimming at V came to 5 bases and at J to 3 bases, leaving 17 bases not matched to a gene. The CDR3 spans 18 residues. The CDR3 DNA reads TGTGCCAGCAGCCAGAGACTAGCGTATAGTTATCTTGAAGAGACCCAGTACTTC. Protein product: CASSQRLAYSYLEETQYF. The whole variable domain, filled in from reference TRBV13 and TRBJ2-5, reads AAGVIQSPRHLIKEKRETATLKCYPIPRHDTVYWYQQGPGQDPQFLISFYEKMQSDKGSIPDRFSAQQFSDYHSELNMSSLELGDSALYFCASSQRLAYSYLEETQYFGPGTRLLVL.

The sample holds one count of this clone. The gene calls are TRBV7-2 and TRBJ1-5; D remains unclear. The CDR3 extends over 12 amino acids. The germline V gene has CDR1 SGHTA and CDR2 FQGNSA. Trimming stripped 6 bases from V and 6 bases from J, with 9 bases between. The chain's CDR3 is CASSLPFQPQHF. The CDR3 DNA sequence: TGTGCCAGCAGTTTACCGTTTCAGCCCCAGCATTTT. The variable domain in full, with the rest retrieved from reference TRBV7-2 and TRBJ1-5, is GAGVSQSPSNKVTEKGKDVELRCDPISGHTALYWYRQSLGQGLEFLIYFQGNSAPDKSGLPSDRFSAERTGGSVSTLTIQRTQQEDSAVYLCASSLPFQPQHFGDGTRLSIL.